A selection of T cell receptor beta chains follows, all from one sample in a study of blood T cell repertoires in COVID-19. Only in-frame clones appear in the TCRdb table, and some are missing; sequencing was by immunoSEQ multiplex PCR. Of roughly 260,000 clones in the sample, roughly three quarters were seen once. The specimen was peripheral blood. The receptors derive from a woman in her forties with active or convalescent COVID-19. The CDR3 runs from the conserved cysteine through the conserved F or W. D genes are given only for firm matches. Size is stated for part of the rows, as once, few or many counts, or as a class when the clone is expanded.

v_gene,j_gene,abundance,d_gene,CDR3aa,CDR3nt
TRBV4-1,TRBJ2-1,medium-sized,.,CASSQLSTGSGYNEQFF,TGCGCCAGCAGCCAACTCTCGACGGGCAGCGGCTACAATGAGCAGTTCTTC
TRBV6-6,TRBJ1-2,.,.,CASSYSKGGAYGYTF,TGTGCCAGCAGTTACTCTAAAGGGGGGGCTTATGGCTACACCTTC
TRBV9,TRBJ2-3,once,TRBD2,CASSVSGGAADTQYF,TGTGCCAGCAGCGTCAGCGGGGGGGCCGCAGATACGCAGTATTTT
TRBV2,TRBJ2-1,.,TRBD2,CASSRLAGEGEQFF,TGTGCCAGCAGCAGACTAGCGGGGGAAGGGGAGCAGTTCTTC
TRBV5-1,TRBJ2-7,few,.,CASSLEPGHTYEQYF,TGCGCCAGCAGCTTAGAGCCGGGACACACCTACGAGCAGTACTTC
TRBV10-3,TRBJ1-1,.,.,CAISTLQGHTEAFF,TGTGCCATCAGTACCTTACAGGGTCACACTGAAGCTTTCTTT
TRBV28,TRBJ2-6,.,.,CASSPGDSGANVLTF,TGTGCCAGCAGCCCCGGGGACTCTGGGGCCAACGTCCTGACTTTC
TRBV19,TRBJ1-2,few,TRBD1,CASSTSTGGNYGYTF,TGTGCCAGTAGTACCTCGACAGGGGGCAACTATGGCTACACCTTC
TRBV5-1,TRBJ1-2,.,.,CASSVTDSYGYTF,TGCGCCAGCAGCGTGACAGATTCCTATGGCTACACCTTC
TRBV28,TRBJ2-1,.,TRBD2,CASSKAGGGQFF,TGTGCCAGCAGTAAAGCGGGGGGAGGGCAGTTCTTC
TRBV19,TRBJ1-1,.,.,CASSIGWALRGGKTEAFF,TGTGCCAGTAGTATAGGTTGGGCGCTGCGGGGGGGAAAGACTGAAGCTTTCTTT
TRBV10-3,TRBJ2-1,.,TRBD2,CAISALAGGNEQFF,TGTGCCATCAGTGCCCTAGCGGGAGGGAATGAGCAGTTCTTC
TRBV27,TRBJ1-4,.,.,CASSLLALAKEKLFF,TGTGCCAGCAGTTTATTGGCCTTAGCAAAGGAAAAACTGTTTTTT
TRBV6-5,TRBJ1-1,.,.,CASSFSPVSNTEAFF,TGTGCCAGCAGTTTCTCCCCAGTCAGTAACACTGAAGCTTTCTTT
TRBV6-6,TRBJ1-5,few,.,CASSYPGAGQPQHF,TGTGCCAGCAGTTACCCAGGGGCTGGGCAGCCCCAGCATTTT
TRBV25-1,TRBJ1-6,.,.,CASSDGQPYNSPLHF,TGTGCCAGCAGTGATGGACAGCCCTATAATTCACCCCTCCACTTT
TRBV5-5,TRBJ2-1,.,TRBD2,CASSFQGLAGGQKQFF,TGTGCCAGCAGCTTCCAAGGACTAGCGGGAGGCCAAAAGCAGTTCTTC
TRBV7-2,TRBJ1-3,.,.,CASSSDRASGNTIYF,TGTGCCAGCAGCTCGGACAGAGCGTCTGGAAACACCATATATTTT
TRBV30,TRBJ1-1,.,TRBD1,CASNRGPEAFF,TGTGCCTCCAACAGGGGACCTGAAGCTTTCTTT
TRBV6-1,TRBJ2-7,many,.,CASSEASVASSYEQYF,TGTGCCAGCAGTGAAGCGTCGGTAGCTAGCTCCTACGAGCAGTACTTC
TRBV11-2,TRBJ1-4,.,.,CASSLTGGPINEKLFF,TGTGCCAGCAGCTTAACAGGTGGACCAATTAATGAAAAACTGTTTTTT
TRBV6-5,TRBJ2-5,.,TRBD1,CASSLGQGKETQYF,TGTGCCAGCAGCCTGGGACAGGGGAAGGAGACCCAGTACTTC
TRBV2,TRBJ1-3,few,.,CASSAQGSSGNTIYF,TGTGCCAGCAGTGCCCAGGGGAGCTCTGGAAACACCATATATTTT
TRBV28,TRBJ1-2,.,.,CASSLAGEPRYGYTF,TGTGCCAGCAGTTTAGCCGGGGAGCCAAGGTATGGCTACACCTTC
TRBV27,TRBJ1-2,once,TRBD1,CASSLFGTGAKGNYGYTF,TGTGCCAGCAGTTTATTTGGGACAGGGGCGAAGGGTAACTATGGCTACACCTTC
TRBV29-1,TRBJ2-1,.,TRBD2,CSGNNPTFWEGQFF,TGCAGCGGTAACAACCCAACCTTTTGGGAGGGGCAGTTCTTC
TRBV9,TRBJ2-5,.,TRBD1,CASSPQGLQETQYF,TGTGCCAGCAGCCCACAGGGGCTTCAAGAGACCCAGTACTTC
TRBV5-1,TRBJ2-5,.,.,CASSSAGEETQYF,TGCGCCAGCAGCTCGGCCGGAGAAGAGACCCAGTACTTC
TRBV5-1,TRBJ2-2,.,TRBD2,CASSLASSGGARTGELFF,TGCGCCAGCAGCTTGGCTAGTAGCGGGGGGGCCCGCACCGGGGAGCTGTTTTTT
TRBV12-3/TRBV12-4,TRBJ1-2,.,.,CAILLEWGYTF,TGTGCCATCCTACTCGAGTGGGGCTACACCTTC
TRBV28,TRBJ1-3,.,.,CASSLGGSRGSGNTIYF,TGTGCCAGCAGTTTAGGGGGCAGCCGGGGCTCTGGAAACACCATATATTTT
TRBV12-3/TRBV12-4,TRBJ2-7,.,.,CASRGDDRYEQYF,TGTGCCAGCAGAGGAGACGACCGTTACGAGCAGTACTTC
TRBV27,TRBJ2-2,once,TRBD2,CASSATPAGAITGELFF,TGTGCCAGCAGTGCCACCCCAGCGGGGGCCATCACCGGGGAGCTGTTTTTT
TRBV19,TRBJ1-1,.,TRBD1,CASRTGGYTEAFF,TGTGCCAGTCGGACAGGGGGATACACTGAAGCTTTCTTT
TRBV7-9,TRBJ1-2,once,.,CASSLVGGPLNYGYTF,TGTGCCAGCAGCTTAGTCGGAGGACCCCTTAACTATGGCTACACCTTC
TRBV19,TRBJ2-3,.,TRBD1,CASRRQGASLGTDTQYF,TGTGCCAGTAGGAGACAGGGTGCGAGCCTTGGGACAGATACGCAGTATTTT
TRBV4-2,TRBJ1-5,.,.,CASSQSRNQPQHF,TGTGCCAGCAGCCAGAGCCGAAATCAGCCCCAGCATTTT
TRBV4-2,TRBJ2-7,.,TRBD1,CASSQEFTGTVF,TGTGCCAGCAGCCAGGAGTTCACCGGGACAGTCTTC
TRBV5-6,TRBJ1-1,.,.,CASSLGAGRDTEAFF,TGTGCCAGCAGCTTGGGGGCAGGGAGGGACACTGAAGCTTTCTTT
TRBV29-1,TRBJ1-1,.,.,CSVRSHTMGTEAFF,TGCAGCGTCCGGAGTCACACGATGGGCACTGAAGCTTTCTTT
TRBV30,TRBJ1-2,.,.,CAWSSGTGLYGYTF,TGTGCCTGGAGCTCTGGTACAGGGCTCTATGGCTACACCTTC
TRBV19,TRBJ2-7,.,TRBD1,CASSIGTGYEQYF,TGTGCCAGTAGTATAGGGACAGGCTACGAGCAGTACTTC
TRBV6-5,TRBJ2-5,few,.,CASSLIRDETQYF,TGTGCCAGCAGTCTAATACGGGATGAGACCCAGTACTTC
TRBV11-1,TRBJ2-1,.,.,CASSLAGIYNEQFF,TGTGCCAGCAGCTTAGCCGGGATTTACAATGAGCAGTTCTTC
TRBV10-3,TRBJ1-3,.,TRBD1,CATIPGTGAGNTIYF,TGTGCCACAATTCCCGGGACAGGGGCTGGAAACACCATATATTTT
TRBV19,TRBJ2-7,.,.,CASSIRLISNEQYF,TGTGCCAGTAGTATTAGACTCATTTCGAACGAGCAGTACTTC
TRBV6-5,TRBJ1-2,.,TRBD1,CASSSTRDRGYGYTF,TGTGCCAGCAGTTCCACCCGGGACAGGGGCTATGGCTACACCTTC